This T cell receptor beta chain was obtained from a study of blood T cell repertoires in COVID-19. Study at large: Acute and convalescent COVID-19 samples came from the United States, Italy and Spain. Nucleic acid was either cDNA or gDNA, and it came from T cells, B-cell-depleted T cells, or PBMCs.

This clone was recorded once. How the authors handled the data: From reference gene primer amplification, estimates of nucleated cell counts were derived. Repertoires were generated with immunoSEQ multiplex PCR, while TCRdb's copy carries only in-frame clones and drops some. V, J and clone size were drawn from that table, and D and trimming were deduced from the DNA. The sample has about 70,000 clones; roughly nine tenths are singletons. V gave up 0 bases and J gave up 1 base, with 6 bases separating them. Germline lookup yields CDR1 SGHRS and CDR2 YFSETQ. This CDR3 region has 14 residues. The source material was peripheral blood. This sequence originates from a human donor in a cohort sampled during active COVID-19. V usage is TRBV5-1 and J usage is TRBJ2-3; D ambiguous. The DNA of the CDR3 is TGCGCCAGCAGCTTGGGGGCCCGCACAGATACGCAGTATTTT. Translated, it gives CASSLGARTDTQYF.